Sequencing of this T cell receptor beta chain was carried out in a study of blood T cell repertoires in COVID-19. Participant age was roughly 18 to 90 years, and participants resided in fewer than 30 US areas. Sequenced by immunoSEQ multiplex PCR; TCRdb stores in-frame clones only, minus some. The profile shows 200,000 or so clones, around 86% of them singletons. The V gene lost 5 bases and the J gene lost 5 bases, with 12 bases spanning the gap. Germline assignment: CDR1 SGHVS and CDR2 FQNEAQ. There are 13 residues in the CDR3. Sequenced sample: PBMCs or T cells enriched from blood (not recorded which). This receptor was identified in a man between 25 and 39 years old in a cohort exposed to, infected with or recovered from COVID-19 (not recorded which). This chain links TRBV7-8 with TRBJ2-5, with no clear D. This chain's CDR3 is CASSLARLETQYF. The CDR3 nucleotides read TGTGCCAGCAGCCTGGCCCGTCTGGAGACCCAGTACTTC.